This record looks at one TCR beta chain sequence and its context. Its cognate antigen is unknown. From its re-call of the 5' RACE reads, TCRdb lists each CDR3 protein once, without DNA. The sample has 150,000 to 200,000 distinct CDR3 sequences, and its top ten clones hold just under 7.5%. Donors gave approximately 2.5 ml of blood apiece. CDR3 length: 14 amino acids. Germline assignment: CDR1 LGHDT and CDR2 YNNKEL (reference sequence). These data are taken from a study of monozygotic twins with inflammatory bowel disease. Study-wide points: Compared with healthy co-twins, IBD patients showed reduced TCRbeta repertoire diversity by inverse Simpson. Healthy twins showed more clonotype sharing with others than IBD patients, especially patients with disease activity.

The sample comprised blood. The rearrangement uses TRBV3-1 and TRBJ2-2. The source is a human donor with ulcerative colitis or Crohn's disease, or a healthy co-twin of an affected twin (not recorded which). CDR3 residues: CASSQGRITGELFF.